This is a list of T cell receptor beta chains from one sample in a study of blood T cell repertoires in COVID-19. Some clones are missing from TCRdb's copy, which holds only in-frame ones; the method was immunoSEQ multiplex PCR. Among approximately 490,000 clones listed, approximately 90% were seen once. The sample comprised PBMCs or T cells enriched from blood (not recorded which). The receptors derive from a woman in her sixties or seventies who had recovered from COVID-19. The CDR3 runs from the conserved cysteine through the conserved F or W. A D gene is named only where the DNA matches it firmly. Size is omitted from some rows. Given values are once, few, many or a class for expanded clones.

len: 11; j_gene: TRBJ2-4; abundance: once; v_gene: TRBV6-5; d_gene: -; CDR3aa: CASLESNIQYF
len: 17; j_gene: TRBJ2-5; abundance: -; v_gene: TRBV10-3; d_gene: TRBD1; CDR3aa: CAIGQTGTGGEGETQYF
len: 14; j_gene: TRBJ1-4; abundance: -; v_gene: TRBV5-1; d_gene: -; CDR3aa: CASSLQGANEKLFF
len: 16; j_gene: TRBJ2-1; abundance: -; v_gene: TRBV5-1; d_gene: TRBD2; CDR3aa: CASSLIAGGLYNEQFF
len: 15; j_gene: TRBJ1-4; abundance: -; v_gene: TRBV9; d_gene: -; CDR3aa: CASSVEGRVDEKLFF
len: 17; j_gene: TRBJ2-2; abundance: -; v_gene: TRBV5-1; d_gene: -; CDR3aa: CASSLSLTGLNTGELFF
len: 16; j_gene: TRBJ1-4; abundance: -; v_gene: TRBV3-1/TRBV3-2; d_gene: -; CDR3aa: CASSPSTATTNEKLFF
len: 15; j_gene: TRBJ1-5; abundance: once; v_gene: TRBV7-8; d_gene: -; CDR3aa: CASSGGRAANQPQHF
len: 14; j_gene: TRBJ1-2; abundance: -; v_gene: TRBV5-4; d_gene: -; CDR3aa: CASSLKQGSYGYTF
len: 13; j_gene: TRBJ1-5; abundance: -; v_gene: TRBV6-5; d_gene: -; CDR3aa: CASSPGGGQPQHF